The next 17 T cell receptor beta chains were all read from a single sample in a study of cytomegalovirus exposure and HLA in healthy donors. PCR primers comprised 60 Vbeta and 13 Jbeta primers. TCRdb keeps only in-frame clones here, not all; method: immunoSEQ multiplex PCR. The table records 180,000 or so clones, 75% to 80% of them present only once. Sequencing was performed on PBMCs. These receptors were collected from a man in his forties or fifties in good health and CMV-seropositive.

The chain is built from TRBV9 and TRBJ2-7, with 9 bases identical to TRBD1. The CDR3 runs 15 residues. J gave up 0 bases and V 4 bases, and 5 bases lay outside the gene matches. The germline gives CDR1 SGDLS, CDR2 YYNGEE. The CDR3: CASSLGQGSSYEQYF. The CDR3 DNA sequence: TGTGCCAGCAGCCTAGGACAGGGGAGCTCCTACGAGCAGTACTTC.

The chain combines TRBV9 with TRBJ1-1, with D possibly TRBD1 on 6 matching bases. The germline V gene encodes CDR1 SGDLS and CDR2 YYNGEE. The CDR3 covers 15 residues. V was shortened by 3 bases and J by 8 bases, with 20 bases between the two germline ends. CDR3: CASSAAYTGHLEAFF. The CDR3 coding sequence is TGTGCCAGCAGCGCCGCTTATACGGGACACCTAGAAGCTTTCTTT.

The rearrangement joins TRBV6-5 to TRBJ1-6, with 9 bases fitting TRBD1. The V and J ends lost 5 bases and 8 bases, in that order; junction bases with no gene match: 7. CDR3 length: 15 residues. Germline V CDR1 and CDR2: MNHEY, SVGAGI. The DNA for the CDR3 is TGTGCCAGCAGTCCGGACAGGGGTTGGGATTCACCCCTCCACTTT. The encoded protein is CASSPDRGWDSPLHF.

On this clone itself: The missing conserved phenylalanine or tryptophan at the end of this CDR3 makes a read error likely. The DNA is omitted, as the CDR3 cannot be located on it reliably, and the CDR3 follows TCRdb's listing. The chain couples TRBV10-3 to TRBJ2-7; the table gives TRBD1 as D, unverified against the DNA. Germline V gene data show CDR1 as ENHRY and CDR2 as SYGVKD. The CDR3 has 12 amino acids, counting both end residues. The CDR3 sequence is CAISATPGHRLY.

This clone has only a few counts. The junction departs from the called germline gene at one end, perhaps through a read error. The chain is built from TRBV5-1 and TRBJ1-6, with a tentative D call TRBD1 (6 bases). Germline-derived CDR1 and CDR2 are SGHRS and YFSETQ. This CDR3 has 15 amino acids. The CDR3 nucleotides are TGTGCCAGCAGCTTGAACAGGGCCCCAAATTCACCCCTCCACTTT. Translation gives CASSLNRAPNSPLHF.

This clone was seen only a few times. The chain is built from TRBV29-1 and TRBJ2-7; 7 bases are shared with TRBD1. The CDR3 totals 13 residues. J gave up 2 bases and V 4 bases, and 5 bases lay outside the gene matches. CDR1 and CDR2 from the germline V gene are SQVTM and ANQGSEA. The CDR3 protein is CSVVRQGAYEQYF. CDR3 sequence (DNA): TGCAGCGTTGTCCGTCAGGGGGCCTACGAGCAGTACTTC.

This clone was detected only a few times. This sequence joins TRBV5-6 and TRBJ2-7, with TRBD1 matching 11 bases. Germline V gene data show CDR1 as SGHDT and CDR2 as YYEEEE. The CDR3 is made up of 13 amino acids. Trimming removed 4 bases from V and 6 bases from J; junction bases left unmatched: 3. CDR3 residues: CASSAGTGGEQYF. CDR3 DNA sequence: TGTGCCAGCAGCGCCGGGACAGGGGGCGAGCAGTACTTC.

A single count supports this clone. This chain connects TRBV7-3 to TRBJ1-2, with TRBD1 identical over 7 bases. V lost 0 bases, J lost 4 bases, and 14 bases stayed unmatched. The V gene's germline CDR1 is SGHTA and CDR2 FQGTGA. The CDR3 sequence is 18 residues long. For the CDR3, the DNA is TGTGCCAGCAGCTTAACGGCCCCGGGACAGCCTACATTCTATGGCTACACCTTC. Translation gives CASSLTAPGQPTFYGYTF.

The chain employs TRBV2 and TRBJ1-5; D gene uncertain. The length of the CDR3 is 15 residues. V lost 1 base, J lost 2 bases, and 9 bases lay in between. CDR1 is SNHLY and CDR2 is FYNNEI in the germline V gene. The CDR3 is CASSEGWGGNQPQHF. As DNA, the CDR3 is TGTGCCAGCAGTGAAGGCTGGGGAGGCAATCAGCCCCAGCATTTT.

The CDR3 DNA reads TGTGCCAGCAGTTCCCGGTCCTCAGGGCATGAAAAACTGTTTTTT. Translated, it gives CASSSRSSGHEKLFF. The chain combines TRBV6-6 with TRBJ1-4; a weak D match, TRBD1 (5 bases). Trimming cost V 4 bases and J 6 bases, with 15 bases left between them. There are 15 residues in the CDR3. Germline CDR1 reads MNHNY; CDR2 reads SVGAGI (reference sequence).

The chain carries TRBV10-3 and TRBJ1-6; D remains ambiguous. This CDR3 has 18 residues. Germline CDR1 and CDR2: ENHRY and SYGVKD. Trimming left V 5 bases short and J 0 bases short, with 17 bases between. The CDR3 reads CAISRSASFLSYNSPLHF. CDR3 sequence (DNA): TGTGCCATCAGTCGTTCCGCTAGCTTCCTCTCCTATAATTCACCCCTCCACTTT.

The chain recombines TRBV6-6 with TRBJ2-1, with D perhaps matching TRBD1 (6 bases). The germline gives CDR1 MNHNY, CDR2 SVGAGI (reference sequence). The CDR3 has 14 amino acids. The V gene lost 7 bases and the J gene lost 5 bases, with 15 bases spanning the gap. Here the CDR3 DNA reads TGTGCCAGCAAGGCAGGACAGTATAACAATGAGCAGTTCTTC. Its translation: CASKAGQYNNEQFF.

The J gene is TRBJ1-2, the V gene TRBV27; D not resolved. The CDR3 extends over 14 amino acids. The germline V gene has CDR1 MNHEY and CDR2 SMNVEV (reference sequence). V lost 4 bases to trimming and J lost 7 bases, with 16 bases between them. In DNA form, the CDR3 reads TGTGCCAGCAGTTCCGTTAATCGGGGTCCTGGCTACACCTTC. This codes for CASSSVNRGPGYTF.

This clone came up once. This rearrangement joins TRBV15 to TRBJ2-7, with D maybe TRBD1 (5 bases). This CDR3 is built from 15 residues. Per germline, CDR1 LNHNV and CDR2 YYDKDF (reference sequence). Trimming left V 6 bases short and J 3 bases short, with 18 bases between. DNA for the CDR3: TGTGCCACCAGTGGTGGGCAGGGTATCGGCTACGAGCAGTACGTC. It encodes CATSGGQGIGYEQYV.

This CDR3 is CASSQGRAETQYF. The CDR3 DNA reads as TGTGCCAGTAGCCAGGGGCGGGCGGAGACCCAGTACTTC. V is TRBV19 and J is TRBJ2-5, with D possibly matching TRBD1 (6 bases). This CDR3 is built from 13 residues. Looked up from germline, CDR1 is LNHDA and CDR2 is SQIVND (reference sequence). The germline V and J ends were trimmed by 6 bases and 5 bases, with 13 bases remaining between them.

This chain connects TRBV5-4 to TRBJ1-2, with 7 positions matching TRBD1. The CDR3 totals 17 residues. Trimming cost V 0 bases and J 1 base; bases outside gene matches: 9. Germline V gives CDR1 SGHNT, CDR2 YYREEE (reference sequence). This CDR3 is CASSLGSSTGFNYGYTF. CDR3 DNA: TGTGCCAGCAGCTTGGGGTCTTCGACAGGGTTTAACTATGGCTACACCTTC.

The chain recombines TRBV10-1 with TRBJ2-5, with D perhaps matching TRBD1 (8 bases). The length of the CDR3 is 17 residues. Trimming pared 1 base from V and 5 bases from J, leaving 20 bases between. The germline gives CDR1 WNHNN, CDR2 SYGVQD (reference sequence). CDR3 in DNA: TGCGCCAGCAGTGAGTTTTCCGACAGGGGAGGGATGGAGACCCAGTACTTC. It encodes CASSEFSDRGGMETQYF.